This TCR beta chain is drawn from a study of blood T cell repertoires in COVID-19. Study overall: Both acute and convalescent COVID-19 samples were obtained from the United States, Italy and Spain. From T cells, B-cell-depleted T cells, or PBMCs came the material, which was cDNA or gDNA.

Per the authors' pipeline: Counts of nucleated cells, estimated from reference gene primer amplification, were obtained. Measured with immunoSEQ multiplex PCR; TCRdb has only the in-frame clones, and not every one. V and J calls and clone size follow that table, whereas D and trimming were derived from the DNA. The sample has 300,000 to 450,000 clones; approximately 81% are singletons. V shed 4 bases, J shed 7 bases, and the junction held 12 bases outside the gene matches. Germline loops: CDR1 SGHRS, CDR2 YFSETQ. This CDR3 comprises 15 residues. The TCR originated in a woman younger than 35 with acute or convalescent COVID-19. This chain uses TRBV5-1 with TRBJ2-7, with TRBD1 matching over 9 bases. The sample was peripheral blood. The chain's CDR3 is CASSAPGTGFGEQYF. The CDR3 DNA reads as TGCGCCAGCAGCGCACCCGGGACAGGGTTTGGAGAGCAGTACTTC.